This TCR beta chain derives from a study of glioma-infiltrating T cells. The study, taken as a whole, reports: Non-neoplastic patients had below-expected tissue-blood divergence, while all gliomas exceeded expectation. Very few CDR3 sequences were shared between tissue and blood.

The V end lost 7 bases, the J end lost 4 bases, and 19 bases lay between the germline ends. Germline V gives CDR1 MNHEY, CDR2 SVGEGT. The CDR3 is 15 amino acids. Points on this clonotype: The antigen is undetermined.

The iRepertoire nested amplicon-rescue multiplex PCR amplified TCR alpha and beta CDR3s from RNA. In TCRdb, the multiplex PCR reads were re-called with MiXCR into one record per CDR3 protein. The sample has some 150,000 distinct CDR3 sequences; roughly two fifths are singletons. Specimen: glioma tissue, nonneoplastic brain tissue, or PBMCs (not recorded which). The sequence derives from a human donor with low-grade glioma or glioblastoma, undergoing nonglioma brain surgery, or in good health (not recorded which). V usage is TRBV6-2 or TRBV6-3 and J usage is TRBJ2-5; D possibly corresponds to TRBD1 (6 bases). The CDR3 nucleotides are TGTGCCAGCATAGACCGACAGGTCCTCCGAGAGACCCAGTACTTC. Translated: CASIDRQVLRETQYF.